This TCR beta chain stems from a study of control samples from healthy donors and cancer patients. Libraries were prepared by immunoSEQ multiplex PCR; TCRdb keeps only in-frame clonotypes and omits some of them. The top ten clones hold over 12% of a sample with about 53,000 clones, approximately 90% of them seen once. The CDR3 has 11 residues. Trimming cost V 2 bases and J 7 bases, with 8 bases left between them. Germline CDR1 and CDR2: GTSNPN and SVGIG (reference sequence). This receptor was obtained from a man aged 55 to 70 with head and neck cancer. Input material: PBMCs. The chain links TRBV30 to TRBJ1-1; D gene unclear. Here the CDR3 DNA reads TGTGCCTGGAGTTATAGGTATGAAGCTTTCTTT. It encodes CAWSYRYEAFF.